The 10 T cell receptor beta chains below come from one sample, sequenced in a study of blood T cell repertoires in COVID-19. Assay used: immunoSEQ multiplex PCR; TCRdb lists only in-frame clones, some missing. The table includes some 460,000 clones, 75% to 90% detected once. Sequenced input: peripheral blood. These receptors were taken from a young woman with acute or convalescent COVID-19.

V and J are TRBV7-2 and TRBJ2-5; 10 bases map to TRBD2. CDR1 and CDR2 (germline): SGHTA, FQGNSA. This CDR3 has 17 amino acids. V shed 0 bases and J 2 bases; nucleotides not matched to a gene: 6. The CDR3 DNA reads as TGTGCCAGCAGCTTAGCGCTGGCTAGCGGGGGTCAAGAGACCCAGTACTTC. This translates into CASSLALASGGQETQYF.

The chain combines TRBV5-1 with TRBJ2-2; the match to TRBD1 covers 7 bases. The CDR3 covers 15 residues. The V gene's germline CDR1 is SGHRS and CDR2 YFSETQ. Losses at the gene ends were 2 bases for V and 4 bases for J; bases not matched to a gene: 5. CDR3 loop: CASSFEGGVTGELFF. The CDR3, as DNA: TGCGCCAGCAGCTTCGAAGGGGGCGTCACCGGGGAGCTGTTTTTT.

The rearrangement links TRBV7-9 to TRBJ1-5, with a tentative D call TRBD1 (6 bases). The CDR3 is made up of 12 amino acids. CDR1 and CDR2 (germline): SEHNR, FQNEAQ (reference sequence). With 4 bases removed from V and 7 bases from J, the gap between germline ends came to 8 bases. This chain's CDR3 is CASSSTGQPQHF. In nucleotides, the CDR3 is TGTGCCAGCAGCTCCACAGGGCAGCCCCAGCATTTT.

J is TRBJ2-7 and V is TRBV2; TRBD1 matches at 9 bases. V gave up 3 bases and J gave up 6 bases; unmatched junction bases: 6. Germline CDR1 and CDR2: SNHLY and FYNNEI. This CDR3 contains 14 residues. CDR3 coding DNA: TGTGCCAGCAGTGAGGGGACAGGGAGAAGCGAGCAGTACTTC. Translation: CASSEGTGRSEQYF. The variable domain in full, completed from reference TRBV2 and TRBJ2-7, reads EPEVTQTPSHQVTQMGQEVILRCVPISNHLYFYWYRQILGQKVEFLVSFYNNEISEKSEIFDDQFSVERPDGSNFTLKIRSTKLEDSAMYFCASSEGTGRSEQYFGPGTRLTVT.

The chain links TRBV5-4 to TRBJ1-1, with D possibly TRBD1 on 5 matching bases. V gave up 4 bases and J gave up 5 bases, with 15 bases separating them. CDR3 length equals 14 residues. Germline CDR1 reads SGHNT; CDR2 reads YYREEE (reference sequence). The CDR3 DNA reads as TGTGCCAGCAGCCCATTGGGGGGTAGAACTGAAGCTTTCTTT. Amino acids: CASSPLGGRTEAFF.

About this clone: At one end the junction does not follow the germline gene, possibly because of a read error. As DNA, the CDR3 is TGTGCCAGCGGCCAAGTTGTTAGGACAGGGGGCGTGGATACGCAGTATTTT. This codes for CASGQVVRTGGVDTQYF. The rearrangement joins TRBV3-1 (or the pseudogene TRBV3-2) to TRBJ2-3; TRBD1 agrees at 11 bases. CDR3 length: 17 residues. Germline CDR1 reads LGHDT; CDR2 reads YNNKEL (reference sequence).

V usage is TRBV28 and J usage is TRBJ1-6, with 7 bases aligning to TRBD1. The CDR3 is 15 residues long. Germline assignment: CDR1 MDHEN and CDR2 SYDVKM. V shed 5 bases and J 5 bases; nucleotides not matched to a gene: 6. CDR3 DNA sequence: TGTGCCAGCAGTGTGATAGACAGGGATAATTCACCCCTCCACTTT. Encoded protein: CASSVIDRDNSPLHF.

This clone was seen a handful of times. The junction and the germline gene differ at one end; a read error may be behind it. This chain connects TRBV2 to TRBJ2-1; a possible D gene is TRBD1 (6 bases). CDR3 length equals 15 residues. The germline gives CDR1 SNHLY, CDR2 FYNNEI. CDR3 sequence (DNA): TGTGCCAGCATTCCCGACAGGTACTCCAACAATGAGCAGTTCTTC. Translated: CASIPDRYSNNEQFF.

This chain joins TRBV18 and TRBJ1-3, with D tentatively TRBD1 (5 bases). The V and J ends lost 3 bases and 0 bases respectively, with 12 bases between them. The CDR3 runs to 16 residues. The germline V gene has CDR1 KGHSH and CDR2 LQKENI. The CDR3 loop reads CASSPPGGISGNTIYF. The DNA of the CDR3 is TGTGCCAGCTCACCCCCCGGGGGGATCTCTGGAAACACCATATATTTT.

As DNA, the CDR3 is TGTGCCAGCAGCGTAGGTTTCGGGACTGAAGCTTTCTTT. Protein product: CASSVGFGTEAFF. The V and J genes are TRBV9 and TRBJ1-1, with no clear D. Germline V gene sequence: CDR1 SGDLS, CDR2 YYNGEE. Trimming took 0 bases from V and 5 from J, leaving 8 bases between them. CDR3 length: 13 residues.